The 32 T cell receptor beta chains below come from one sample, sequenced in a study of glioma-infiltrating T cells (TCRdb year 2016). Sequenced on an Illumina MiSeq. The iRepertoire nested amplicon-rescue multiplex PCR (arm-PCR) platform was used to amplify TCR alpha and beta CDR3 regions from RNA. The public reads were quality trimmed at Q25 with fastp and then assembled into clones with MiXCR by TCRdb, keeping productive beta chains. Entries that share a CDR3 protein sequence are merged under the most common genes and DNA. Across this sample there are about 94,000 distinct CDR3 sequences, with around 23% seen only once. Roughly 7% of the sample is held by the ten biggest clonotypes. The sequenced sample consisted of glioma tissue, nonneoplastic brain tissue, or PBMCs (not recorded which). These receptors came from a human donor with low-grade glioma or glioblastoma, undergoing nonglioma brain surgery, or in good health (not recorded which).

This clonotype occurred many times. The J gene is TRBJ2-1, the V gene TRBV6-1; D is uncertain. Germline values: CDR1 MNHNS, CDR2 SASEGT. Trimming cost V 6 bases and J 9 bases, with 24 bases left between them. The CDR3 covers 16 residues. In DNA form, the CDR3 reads TGTGCCAGCAGCACGCTCCCTGGATCTCGGATCGGTGAGCAGTTCTTC. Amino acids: CASSTLPGSRIGEQFF.

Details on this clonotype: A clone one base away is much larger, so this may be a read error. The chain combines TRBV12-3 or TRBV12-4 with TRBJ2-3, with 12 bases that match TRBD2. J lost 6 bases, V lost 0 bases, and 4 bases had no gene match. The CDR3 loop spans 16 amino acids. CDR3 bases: TGTGCCAGCAGTTTAGCGGCTAGCGGGGGGGCCGATACGCAGTATTTT. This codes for CASSLAASGGADTQYF.

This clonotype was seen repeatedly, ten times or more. The CDR3 coding sequence is TGCAGTGCTACCTTTAGTAGGATCAATGAGCAGTTCTTC. As protein: CSATFSRINEQFF. The V gene is TRBV20-1, the J gene TRBJ2-1; D not resolved. CDR1 and CDR2 from the germline V gene are DFQATT and SNEGSKA (reference sequence). The V and J ends lost 4 bases and 6 bases respectively, with 13 bases between them. The CDR3 spans 13 residues.

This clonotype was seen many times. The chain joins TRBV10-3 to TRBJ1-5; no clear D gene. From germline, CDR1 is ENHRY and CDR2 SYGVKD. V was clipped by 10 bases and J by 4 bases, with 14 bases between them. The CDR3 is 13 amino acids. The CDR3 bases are TGTGCCACTACGGACCTTCCTAATCAGCCCCAGCATTTT. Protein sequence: CATTDLPNQPQHF.

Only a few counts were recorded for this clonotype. CDR3 region: CASSLGGGQNEQFF. In DNA, the CDR3 is TGTGCCAGCAGCTTGGGCGGGGGACAAAATGAGCAGTTCTTC. This chain links TRBV5-4 with TRBJ2-1, with D possibly TRBD2 on 7 matching bases. Germline V gives CDR1 SGHNT, CDR2 YYREEE (reference sequence). The CDR3 consists of 14 residues. Trimming took 0 bases from V and 7 from J, leaving 11 bases between them.

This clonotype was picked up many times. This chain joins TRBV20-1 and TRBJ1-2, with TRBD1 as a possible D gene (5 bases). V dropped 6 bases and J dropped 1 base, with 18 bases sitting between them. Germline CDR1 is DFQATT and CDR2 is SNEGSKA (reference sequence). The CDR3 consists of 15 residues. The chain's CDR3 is CSASPRSGLNYGYTF. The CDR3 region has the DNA TGCAGTGCCTCCCCTCGGTCGGGGCTTAACTATGGCTACACCTTC.

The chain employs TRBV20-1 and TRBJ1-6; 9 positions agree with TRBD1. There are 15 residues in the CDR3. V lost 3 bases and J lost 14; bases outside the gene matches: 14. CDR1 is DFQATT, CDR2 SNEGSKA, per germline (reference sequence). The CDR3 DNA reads TGCAGTGCTAGGCCGGGACAGGGCTCCCAGTCGGCCCTCCACTTT. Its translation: CSARPGQGSQSALHF.

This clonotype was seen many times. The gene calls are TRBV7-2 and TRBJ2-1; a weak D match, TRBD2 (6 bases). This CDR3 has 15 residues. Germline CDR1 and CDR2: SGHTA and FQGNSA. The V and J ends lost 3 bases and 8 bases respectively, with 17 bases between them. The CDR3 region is CASSFTYSSDDEQFF. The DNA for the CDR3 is TGTGCCAGCAGCTTTACGTACTCTAGCGACGATGAGCAGTTCTTC.

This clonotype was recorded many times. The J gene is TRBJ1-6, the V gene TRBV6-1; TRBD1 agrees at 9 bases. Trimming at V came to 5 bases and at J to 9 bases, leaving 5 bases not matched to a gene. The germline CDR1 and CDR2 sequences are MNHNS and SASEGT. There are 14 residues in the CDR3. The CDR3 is CASSTGTGPSPLHF. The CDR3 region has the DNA TGTGCCAGCAGTACCGGGACAGGGCCTTCACCCCTCCACTTT.

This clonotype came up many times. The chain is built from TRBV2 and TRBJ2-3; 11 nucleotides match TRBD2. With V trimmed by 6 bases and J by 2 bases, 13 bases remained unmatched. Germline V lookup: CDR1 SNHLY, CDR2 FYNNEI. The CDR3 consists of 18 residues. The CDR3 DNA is TGTGCCAGCAGCCCGGGACTAGCGGCGTCCAGCCCCACAGATACGCAGTATTTT. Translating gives CASSPGLAASSPTDTQYF.

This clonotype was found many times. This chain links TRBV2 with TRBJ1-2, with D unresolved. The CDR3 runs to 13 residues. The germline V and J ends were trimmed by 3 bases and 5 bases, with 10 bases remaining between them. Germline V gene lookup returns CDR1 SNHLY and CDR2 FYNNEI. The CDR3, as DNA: TGTGCCAGCAGTGAGGAACGGCAGTATGGCTACACCTTC. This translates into CASSEERQYGYTF.

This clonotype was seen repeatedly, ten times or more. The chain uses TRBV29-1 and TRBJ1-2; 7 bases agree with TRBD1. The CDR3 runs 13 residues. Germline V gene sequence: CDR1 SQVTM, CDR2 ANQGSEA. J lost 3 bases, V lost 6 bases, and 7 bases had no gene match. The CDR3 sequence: CSVRDSLDYGYTF. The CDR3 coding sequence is TGCAGCGTCCGGGACAGTCTGGACTATGGCTACACCTTC.

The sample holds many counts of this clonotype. The CDR3, as DNA: TGTGCCACCAGTGATCTGACCAACAGGGGTCAGCCCCAGCATTTT. It encodes CATSDLTNRGQPQHF. V gene TRBV24-1 combines with J gene TRBJ1-5; 7 bases align to TRBD1. The germline CDR1 and CDR2 sequences are KGHDR and SFDVKD. With 3 bases clipped from V and 6 bases from J, the junction kept 7 bases outside the gene matches. This CDR3 region has 15 residues.

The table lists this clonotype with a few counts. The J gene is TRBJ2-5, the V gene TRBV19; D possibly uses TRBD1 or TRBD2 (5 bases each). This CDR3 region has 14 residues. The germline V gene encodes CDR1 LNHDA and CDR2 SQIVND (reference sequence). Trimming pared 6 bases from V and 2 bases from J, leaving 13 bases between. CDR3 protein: CASSPDRGQETQYF. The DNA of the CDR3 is TGTGCCAGTAGCCCCGACAGAGGGCAAGAGACCCAGTACTTC.

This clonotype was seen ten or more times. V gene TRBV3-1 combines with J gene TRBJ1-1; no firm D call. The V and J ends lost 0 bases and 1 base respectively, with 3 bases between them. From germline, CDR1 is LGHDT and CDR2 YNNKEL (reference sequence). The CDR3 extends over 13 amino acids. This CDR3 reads CASSQDWNTEAFF. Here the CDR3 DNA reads TGTGCCAGCAGCCAAGACTGGAACACTGAAGCTTTCTTT.

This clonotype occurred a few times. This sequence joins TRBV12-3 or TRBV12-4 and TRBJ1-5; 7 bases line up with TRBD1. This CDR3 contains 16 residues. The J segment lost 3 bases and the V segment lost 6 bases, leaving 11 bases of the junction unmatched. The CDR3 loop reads CASRRRQGGDNQPQHF. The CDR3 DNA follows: TGTGCCAGCAGACGCCGACAGGGTGGTGACAATCAGCCCCAGCATTTT.

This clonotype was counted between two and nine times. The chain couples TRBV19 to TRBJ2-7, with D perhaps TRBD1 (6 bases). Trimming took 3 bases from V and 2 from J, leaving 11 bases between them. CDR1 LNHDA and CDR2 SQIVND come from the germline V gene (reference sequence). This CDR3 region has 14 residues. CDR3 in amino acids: CASSIQGTAYEQYF. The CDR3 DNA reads TGTGCCAGTAGTATCCAGGGGACCGCCTACGAGCAGTACTTC.

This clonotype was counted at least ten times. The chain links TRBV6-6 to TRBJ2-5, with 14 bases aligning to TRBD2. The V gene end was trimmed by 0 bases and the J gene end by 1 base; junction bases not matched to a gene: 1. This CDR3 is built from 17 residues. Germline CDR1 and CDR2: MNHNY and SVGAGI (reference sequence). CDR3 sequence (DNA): TGTGCCAGCAGTTACTCCGGACTAGCGGGAGGCCAAGAGACCCAGTACTTC. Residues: CASSYSGLAGGQETQYF.

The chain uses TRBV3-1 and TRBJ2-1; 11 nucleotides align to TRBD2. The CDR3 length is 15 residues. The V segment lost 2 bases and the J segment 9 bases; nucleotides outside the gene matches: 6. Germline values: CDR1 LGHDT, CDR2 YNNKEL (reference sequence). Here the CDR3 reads CASSQLLAGAGEQFF. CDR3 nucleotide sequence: TGTGCCAGCAGCCAACTACTAGCGGGAGCCGGTGAGCAGTTCTTC.

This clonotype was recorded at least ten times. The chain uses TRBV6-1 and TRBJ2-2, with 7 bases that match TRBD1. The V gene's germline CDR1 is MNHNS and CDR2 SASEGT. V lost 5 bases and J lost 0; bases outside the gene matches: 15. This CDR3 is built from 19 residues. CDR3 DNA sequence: TGTGCCAGCAGTTTCAACCTTCCTAGGACAGGCGCGAACACCGGGGAGCTGTTTTTT. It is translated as CASSFNLPRTGANTGELFF.

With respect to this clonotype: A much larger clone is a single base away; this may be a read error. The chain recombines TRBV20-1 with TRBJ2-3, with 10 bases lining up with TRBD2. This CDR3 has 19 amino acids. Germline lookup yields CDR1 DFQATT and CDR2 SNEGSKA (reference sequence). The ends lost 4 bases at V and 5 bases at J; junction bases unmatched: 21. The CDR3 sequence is CSAIDPRGTSAKVVDTQYF. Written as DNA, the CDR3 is TGCAGTGCTATAGACCCAAGGGGGACTAGCGCCAAAGTGGTAGATACGCAGTATTTT.

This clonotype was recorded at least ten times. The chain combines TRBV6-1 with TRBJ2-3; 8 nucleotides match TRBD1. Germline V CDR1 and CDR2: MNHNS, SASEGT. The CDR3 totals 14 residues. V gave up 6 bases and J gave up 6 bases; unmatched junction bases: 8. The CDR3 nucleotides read TGTGCCAGCAGACGGGACAGGTTCAGGGATACGCAGTATTTT. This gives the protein CASRRDRFRDTQYF.

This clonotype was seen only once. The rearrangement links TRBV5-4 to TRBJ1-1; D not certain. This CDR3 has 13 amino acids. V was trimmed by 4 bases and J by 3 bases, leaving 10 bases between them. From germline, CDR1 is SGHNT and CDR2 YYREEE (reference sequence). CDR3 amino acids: CASSSTSHTEAFF. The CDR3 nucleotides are TGTGCCAGCAGCAGCACGAGCCACACTGAAGCTTTCTTT.

CDR3 region: CSARTSGGNEQFF. The CDR3 nucleotides are TGCAGTGCTAGGACTAGCGGGGGTAATGAGCAGTTCTTC. The chain combines TRBV20-1 with TRBJ2-1, with 12 nucleotides matching TRBD2. J lost 7 bases, V lost 3 bases, and 1 base had no gene match. Germline values: CDR1 DFQATT, CDR2 SNEGSKA (reference sequence). This CDR3 has 13 amino acids.

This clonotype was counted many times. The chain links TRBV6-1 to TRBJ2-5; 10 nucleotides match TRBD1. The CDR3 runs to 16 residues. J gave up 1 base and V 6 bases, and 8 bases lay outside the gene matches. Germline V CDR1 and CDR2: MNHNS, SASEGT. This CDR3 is CASRHDRGHLQETQYF. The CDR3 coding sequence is TGTGCCAGCAGGCATGACAGGGGGCATCTCCAAGAGACCCAGTACTTC.

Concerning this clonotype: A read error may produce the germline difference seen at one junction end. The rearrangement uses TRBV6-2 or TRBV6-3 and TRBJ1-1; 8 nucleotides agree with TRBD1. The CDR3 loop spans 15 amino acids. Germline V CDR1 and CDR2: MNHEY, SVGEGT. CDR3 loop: CVSSYWTGKNTEASF. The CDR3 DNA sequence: TGTGTCAGCAGTTACTGGACAGGGAAGAACACTGAAGCTTCCTTT.

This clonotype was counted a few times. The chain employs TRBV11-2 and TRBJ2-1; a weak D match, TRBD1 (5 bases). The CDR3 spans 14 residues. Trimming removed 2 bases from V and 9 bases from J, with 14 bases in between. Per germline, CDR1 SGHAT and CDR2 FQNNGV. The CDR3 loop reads CASSLIQVGAEQFF. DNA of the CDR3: TGTGCCAGCAGCTTAATCCAGGTTGGGGCTGAGCAGTTCTTC.

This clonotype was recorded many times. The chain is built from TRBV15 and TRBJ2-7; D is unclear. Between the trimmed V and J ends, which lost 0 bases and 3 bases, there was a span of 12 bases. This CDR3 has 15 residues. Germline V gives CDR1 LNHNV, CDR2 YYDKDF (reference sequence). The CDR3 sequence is CATSRDRLVNYEQYF. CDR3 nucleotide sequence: TGTGCCACCAGCAGAGACAGACTGGTGAACTACGAGCAGTACTTC.

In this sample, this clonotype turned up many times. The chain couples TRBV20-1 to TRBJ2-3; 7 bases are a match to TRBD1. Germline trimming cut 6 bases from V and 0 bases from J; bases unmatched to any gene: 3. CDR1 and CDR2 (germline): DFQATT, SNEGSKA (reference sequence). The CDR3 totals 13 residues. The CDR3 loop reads CSAPGQSTDTQYF. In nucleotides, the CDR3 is TGCAGTGCCCCGGGACAGAGCACAGATACGCAGTATTTT.

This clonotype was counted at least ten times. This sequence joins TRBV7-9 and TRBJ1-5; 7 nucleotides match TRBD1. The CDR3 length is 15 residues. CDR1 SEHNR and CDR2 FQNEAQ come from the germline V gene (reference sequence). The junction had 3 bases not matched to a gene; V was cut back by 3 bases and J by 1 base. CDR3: CASSFAGGSNQPQHF. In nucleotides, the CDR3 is TGTGCCAGCAGCTTTGCAGGGGGAAGCAATCAGCCCCAGCATTTT.

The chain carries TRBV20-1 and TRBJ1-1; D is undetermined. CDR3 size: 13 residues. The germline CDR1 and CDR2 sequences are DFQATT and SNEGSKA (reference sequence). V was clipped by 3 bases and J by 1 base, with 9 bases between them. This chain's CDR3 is CSASTGSNTEAFF. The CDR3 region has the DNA TGCAGTGCTAGTACCGGTTCGAACACTGAAGCTTTCTTT.

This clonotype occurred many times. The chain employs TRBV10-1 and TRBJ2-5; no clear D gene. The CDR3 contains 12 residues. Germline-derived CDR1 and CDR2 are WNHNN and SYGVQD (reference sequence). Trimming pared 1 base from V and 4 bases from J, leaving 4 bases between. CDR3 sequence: CASSEFGETQYF. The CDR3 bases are TGCGCCAGCAGTGAGTTTGGAGAGACCCAGTACTTC.